This T cell receptor beta chain was sequenced during a study of T-cell memory formation after mild COVID-19. Study in general: Largely donor-specific TCR clusters were found.

TCRdb processed the 5' RACE reads anew with MiXCR; each CDR3 protein has one entry. The sample contains roughly 400,000 distinct CDR3 sequences, 16% of which appear only once. The sample holds a few counts of this clonotype. Antigen: not known. The CDR3 is made up of 14 amino acids. V lost 3 bases and J 7 bases, leaving 13 bases between the germline ends. Germline V lookup: CDR1 ENHRY, CDR2 SYGVKD. Broader study findings: Mostly located in CM and EM were contracting CD4+ clones, with contracting CD8+ clones located in EMRA.

The sample consisted of PBMCs or a T cell subset sorted from them (not recorded which). This TCR was recovered from a man between 18 and 29 years old who had mild COVID-19 (a few samples of this study predate the infection). Cell type and time point are not known. V is TRBV10-3 and J is TRBJ2-1, with a tentative D call TRBD2 (5 bases). CDR3 residues: CAISDSGNRNEQFF. In nucleotides, the CDR3 is TGTGCCATCAGTGACTCGGGAAACCGAAATGAGCAGTTCTTC.